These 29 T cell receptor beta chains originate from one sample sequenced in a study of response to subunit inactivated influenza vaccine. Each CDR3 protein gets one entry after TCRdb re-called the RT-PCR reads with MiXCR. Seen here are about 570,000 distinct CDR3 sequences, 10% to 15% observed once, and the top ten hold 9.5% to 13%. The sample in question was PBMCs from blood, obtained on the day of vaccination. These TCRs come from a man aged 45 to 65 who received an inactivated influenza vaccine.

The CDR3 loop is CASSSQAVRETQYF. In DNA, the CDR3 is TGTGCCAGCAGTTCTCAGGCCGTACGGGAGACCCAGTACTTC. The chain carries TRBV6-2 or TRBV6-3 and TRBJ2-5; D unclear. CDR3 size: 14 residues. V was pared by 4 bases and J by 5 bases, with 14 bases between. The germline V gene has CDR1 MNHEY and CDR2 SVGEGT.

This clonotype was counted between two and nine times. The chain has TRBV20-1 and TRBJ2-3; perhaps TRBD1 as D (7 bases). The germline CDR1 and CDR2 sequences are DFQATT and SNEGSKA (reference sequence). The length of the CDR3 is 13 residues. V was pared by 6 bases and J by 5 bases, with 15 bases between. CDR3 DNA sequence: TGCAGTGCAGGGGGCGGGATTATAGATACGCAGTATTTT. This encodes CSAGGGIIDTQYF.

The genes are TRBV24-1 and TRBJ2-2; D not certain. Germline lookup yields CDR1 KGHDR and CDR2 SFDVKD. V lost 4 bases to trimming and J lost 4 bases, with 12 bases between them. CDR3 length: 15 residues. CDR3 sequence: CATSDRSRGTGELFF. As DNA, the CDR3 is TGTGCCACCAGTGACCGGAGTCGAGGCACCGGGGAGCTGTTTTTT.

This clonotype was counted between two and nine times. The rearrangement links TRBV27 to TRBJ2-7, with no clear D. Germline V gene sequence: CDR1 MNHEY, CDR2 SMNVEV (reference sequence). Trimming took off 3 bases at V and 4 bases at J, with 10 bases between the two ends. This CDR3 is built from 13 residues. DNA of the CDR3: TGTGCCAGCAGTTTGATAGGACCGTACGAGCAGTACTTC. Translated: CASSLIGPYEQYF.

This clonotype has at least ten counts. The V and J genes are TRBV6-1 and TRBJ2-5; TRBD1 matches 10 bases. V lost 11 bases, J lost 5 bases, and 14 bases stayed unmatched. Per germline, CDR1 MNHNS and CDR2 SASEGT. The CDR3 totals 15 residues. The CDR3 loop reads CAGGSKTGGLETQYF. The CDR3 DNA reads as TGTGCCGGGGGGTCAAAGACAGGGGGCTTGGAGACCCAGTACTTC.

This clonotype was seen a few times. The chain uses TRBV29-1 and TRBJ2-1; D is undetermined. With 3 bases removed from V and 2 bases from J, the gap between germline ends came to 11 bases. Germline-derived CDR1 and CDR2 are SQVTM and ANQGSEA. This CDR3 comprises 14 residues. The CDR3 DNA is TGCAGCGTTGAGGACCACACGGCCTACAATGAGCAGTTCTTC. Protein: CSVEDHTAYNEQFF.

The CDR3 sequence is CSARQTATYGYTF. For the CDR3, the DNA is TGCAGTGCTAGACAGACGGCAACCTATGGCTACACCTTC. The rearrangement uses TRBV20-1 and TRBJ1-2; D is unclear. The germline CDR1 and CDR2 sequences are DFQATT and SNEGSKA (reference sequence). CDR3 length equals 13 residues. V was cut by 2 bases and J by 4 bases, with 11 bases left in between.

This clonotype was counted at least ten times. CDR3 region: CATSDLPGSTNTLYNEQFF. As DNA, the CDR3 is TGTGCCACCAGTGATTTGCCAGGATCCACGAATACTTTATACAATGAGCAGTTCTTC. The chain employs TRBV24-1 and TRBJ2-1; D unresolved. V gave up 0 bases and J gave up 4 bases, with 21 bases separating them. From germline, CDR1 is KGHDR and CDR2 SFDVKD. This CDR3 is 19 amino acids long.

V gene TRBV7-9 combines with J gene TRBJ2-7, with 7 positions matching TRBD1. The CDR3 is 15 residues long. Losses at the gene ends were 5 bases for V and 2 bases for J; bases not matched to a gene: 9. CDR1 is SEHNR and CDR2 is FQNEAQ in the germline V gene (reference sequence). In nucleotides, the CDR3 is TGTGCCAGCAGCCCGAATGACAGGGCCCCCTACGAGCAGTACTTC. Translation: CASSPNDRAPYEQYF.

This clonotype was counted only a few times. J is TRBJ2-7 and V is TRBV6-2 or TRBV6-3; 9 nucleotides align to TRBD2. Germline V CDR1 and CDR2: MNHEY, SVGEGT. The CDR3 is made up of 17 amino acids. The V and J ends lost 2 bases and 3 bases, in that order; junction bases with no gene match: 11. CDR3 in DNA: TGTGCCAGCAGTTACGATGCAGGTAGCGGGAGATTCTACGAGCAGTACTTC. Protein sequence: CASSYDAGSGRFYEQYF.

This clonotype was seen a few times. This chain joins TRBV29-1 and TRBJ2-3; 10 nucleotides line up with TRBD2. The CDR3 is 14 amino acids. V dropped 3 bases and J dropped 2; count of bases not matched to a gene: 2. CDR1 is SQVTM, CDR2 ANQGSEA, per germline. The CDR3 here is CSVDLAGVTDTQYF. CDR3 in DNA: TGCAGCGTTGACCTAGCGGGGGTCACAGATACGCAGTATTTT.

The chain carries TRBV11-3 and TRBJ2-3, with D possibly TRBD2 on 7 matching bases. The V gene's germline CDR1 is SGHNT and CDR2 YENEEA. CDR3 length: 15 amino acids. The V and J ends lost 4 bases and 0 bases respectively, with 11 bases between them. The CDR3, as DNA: TGTGCCAGCAGCTCCCGGGGGGCTAGCACAGATACGCAGTATTTT. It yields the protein CASSSRGASTDTQYF.

This CDR3 is CASSQAFSGGNQPQHF. The CDR3 nucleotides are TGCGCCAGCAGCCAAGCATTTTCAGGCGGCAATCAGCCCCAGCATTTT. The chain joins TRBV4-3 to TRBJ1-5; D is undetermined. The V gene lost 1 base and the J gene lost 2 bases, with 12 bases spanning the gap. Germline V gene sequence: CDR1 LGHNA, CDR2 YSLEER. This CDR3 contains 16 residues.

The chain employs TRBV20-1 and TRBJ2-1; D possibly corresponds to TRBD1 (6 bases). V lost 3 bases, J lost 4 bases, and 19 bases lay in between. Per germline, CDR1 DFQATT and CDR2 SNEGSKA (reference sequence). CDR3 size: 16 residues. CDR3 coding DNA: TGCAGTGCTAGGTTTCCCGGGACAACGCCTTACAATGAGCAGTTCTTC. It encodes CSARFPGTTPYNEQFF.

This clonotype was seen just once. The DNA of the CDR3 is TGTGCCAGCAGCGCCTCAGGAAGGGACTACGAGCAGTACTTC. The encoded protein is CASSASGRDYEQYF. V and J are TRBV5-5 and TRBJ2-7; D gene unclear. The germline gives CDR1 SGHKS, CDR2 YYEKEE (reference sequence). This CDR3 spans 14 amino acids. The V end was cut by 4 bases, the J end by 3 bases, with 14 bases between.

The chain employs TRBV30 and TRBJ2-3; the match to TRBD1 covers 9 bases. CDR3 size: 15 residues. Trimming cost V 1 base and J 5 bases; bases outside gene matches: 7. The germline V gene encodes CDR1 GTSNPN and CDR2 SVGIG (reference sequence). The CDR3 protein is CAWSDSGQGLDTQYF. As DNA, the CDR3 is TGTGCCTGGAGTGACTCGGGACAGGGATTAGATACGCAGTATTTT.

The CDR3, as DNA: TGCGCCAGCAGCTTCAGACGCGGAGCAGATACGCAGTATTTT. The encoded protein is CASSFRRGADTQYF. The chain uses TRBV5-1 and TRBJ2-3; no definite D call. V dropped 2 bases and J dropped 4 bases, with 11 bases sitting between them. The CDR3 length is 14 residues. The germline CDR1 and CDR2 sequences are SGHRS and YFSETQ.

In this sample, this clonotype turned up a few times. CDR3 amino acids: CASSQNRDSNEKLFF. The CDR3 DNA is TGTGCCAGCAGCCAGAACCGGGACAGTAATGAAAAACTGTTTTTT. The chain uses TRBV3-1 and TRBJ1-4, with 7 bases aligning to TRBD1. Per the germline V gene, CDR1 is LGHDT and CDR2 is YNNKEL (reference sequence). J lost 4 bases, V lost 3 bases, and 5 bases had no gene match. The CDR3 sequence is 15 residues long.

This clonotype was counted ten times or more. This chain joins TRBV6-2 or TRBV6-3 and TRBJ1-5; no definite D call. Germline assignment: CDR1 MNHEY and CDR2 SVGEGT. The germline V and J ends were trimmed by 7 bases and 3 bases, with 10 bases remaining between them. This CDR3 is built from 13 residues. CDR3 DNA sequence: TGTGCCAGCATGCAGAGCAACAATCAGCCCCAGCATTTT. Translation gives CASMQSNNQPQHF.

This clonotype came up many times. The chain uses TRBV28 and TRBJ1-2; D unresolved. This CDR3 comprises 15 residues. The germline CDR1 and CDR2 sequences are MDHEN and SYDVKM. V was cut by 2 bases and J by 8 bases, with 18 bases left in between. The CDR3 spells CASSLVAAGSKGYTF. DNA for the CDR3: TGTGCCAGCAGTTTAGTTGCGGCAGGCTCAAAAGGCTACACCTTC.

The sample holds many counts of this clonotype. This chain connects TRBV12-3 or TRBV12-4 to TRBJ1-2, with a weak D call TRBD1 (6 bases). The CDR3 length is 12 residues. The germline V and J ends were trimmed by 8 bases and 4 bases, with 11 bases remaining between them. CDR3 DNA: TGTGCCAGCGGGGACATAAGCTATGGCTACACCTTC. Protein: CASGDISYGYTF.

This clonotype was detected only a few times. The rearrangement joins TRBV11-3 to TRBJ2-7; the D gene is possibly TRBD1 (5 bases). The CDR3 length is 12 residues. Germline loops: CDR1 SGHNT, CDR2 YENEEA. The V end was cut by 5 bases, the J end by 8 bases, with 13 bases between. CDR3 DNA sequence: TGTGCCAGCAGCGAAGGTGACAGACAGCAGTACTTC. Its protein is CASSEGDRQQYF.

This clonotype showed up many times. The DNA of the CDR3 is TGTGCCAGTAGCGGGACGGCGAACACTGAAGCTTTCTTT. Residues: CASSGTANTEAFF. The chain joins TRBV6-2 or TRBV6-3 to TRBJ1-1; D perhaps matches TRBD1 (5 bases). The V end was cut by 9 bases, the J end by 1 base, with 12 bases between. The CDR3 is 13 amino acids. Germline lookup yields CDR1 MNHEY and CDR2 SVGEGT.

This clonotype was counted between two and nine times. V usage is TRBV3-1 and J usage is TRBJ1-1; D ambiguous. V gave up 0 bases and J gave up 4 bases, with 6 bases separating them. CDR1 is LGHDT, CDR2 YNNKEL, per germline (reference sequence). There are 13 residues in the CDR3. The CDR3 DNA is TGTGCCAGCAGCCAAGAGGGGTCCACTGAAGCTTTCTTT. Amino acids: CASSQEGSTEAFF. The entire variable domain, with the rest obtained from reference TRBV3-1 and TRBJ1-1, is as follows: DTAVSQTPKYLVTQMGNDKSIKCEQNLGHDTMYWYKQDSKKFLKIMFSYNNKELIINETVPNRFSPKSPDKAHLNLHINSLELGDSAVYFCASSQEGSTEAFFGQGTRLTVV.

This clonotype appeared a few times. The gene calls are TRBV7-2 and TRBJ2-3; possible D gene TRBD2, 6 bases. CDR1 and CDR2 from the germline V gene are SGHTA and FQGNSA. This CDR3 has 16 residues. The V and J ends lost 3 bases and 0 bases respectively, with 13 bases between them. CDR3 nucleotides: TGTGCCAGCAGCTTCTTTCTAGCGACTAGCACAGATACGCAGTATTTT. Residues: CASSFFLATSTDTQYF. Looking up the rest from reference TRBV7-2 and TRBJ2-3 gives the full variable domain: GAGVSQSPSNKVTEKGKDVELRCDPISGHTALYWYRQSLGQGLEFLIYFQGNSAPDKSGLPSDRFSAERTGGSVSTLTIQRTQQEDSAVYLCASSFFLATSTDTQYFGPGTRLTVL.

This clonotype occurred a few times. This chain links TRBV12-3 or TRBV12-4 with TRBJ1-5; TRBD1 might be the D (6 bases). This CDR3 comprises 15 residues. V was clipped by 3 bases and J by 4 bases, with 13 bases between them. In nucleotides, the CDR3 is TGTGCCAGCAGTTTTCTTTCGGGGGCGAATCAGCCCCAGCATTTT. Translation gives CASSFLSGANQPQHF.

The CDR3 bases are TGTGCCAGCAGCTTACCACCGGGACTAGCGGGAGTGGGGGACGAGCAGTACTTC. Protein product: CASSLPPGLAGVGDEQYF. This rearrangement joins TRBV11-1 to TRBJ2-7; 14 positions agree with TRBD2. Per germline, CDR1 SGHAT and CDR2 FQDESV (reference sequence). The V gene end was trimmed by 2 bases and the J gene end by 5 bases; junction bases not matched to a gene: 11. This CDR3 has 18 amino acids.

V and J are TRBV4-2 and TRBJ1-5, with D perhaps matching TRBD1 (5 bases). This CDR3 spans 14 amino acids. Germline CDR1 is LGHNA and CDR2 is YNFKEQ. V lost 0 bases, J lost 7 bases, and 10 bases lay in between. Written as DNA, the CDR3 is TGTGCCAGCAGCCAAGATCAGGGACGGCAGCCCCAGCATTTT. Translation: CASSQDQGRQPQHF.

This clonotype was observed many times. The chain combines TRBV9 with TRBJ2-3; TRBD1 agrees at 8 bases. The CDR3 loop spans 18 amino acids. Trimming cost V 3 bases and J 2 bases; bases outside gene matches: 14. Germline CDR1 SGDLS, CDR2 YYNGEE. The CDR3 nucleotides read TGTGCCAGCAGCGCCAACCCGGACAGGGCGATGTCCACAGATACGCAGTATTTT. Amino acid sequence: CASSANPDRAMSTDTQYF.